The 30 T cell receptor beta chains presented below share a single source sample, sequenced in a study of blood T cell repertoires in COVID-19. The protocol was immunoSEQ multiplex PCR, while the TCRdb copy is restricted to in-frame clones and leaves out a portion. The table shows 170,000 or so clones, with 90% occurring only once. Sequenced material: peripheral blood. The receptors shown here come from a man aged 50 to 60 with acute or convalescent COVID-19.

This clone appeared a single time. This rearrangement joins TRBV6-5 to TRBJ1-3; 7 nucleotides match TRBD1. V lost 8 bases, J lost 1 base, and 5 bases stayed unmatched. The CDR3 runs to 14 residues. Looked up from germline, CDR1 is MNHEY and CDR2 is SVGAGI. CDR3 protein: CASRGQRSGNTIYF. DNA for the CDR3: TGTGCCAGCCGGGGACAGCGTTCTGGAAACACCATATATTTT.

The CDR3 sequence is CASKVGQGIEKLFF. The CDR3, as DNA: TGTGCCAGTAAAGTGGGACAGGGGATCGAAAAACTGTTTTTT. The rearrangement uses TRBV19 and TRBJ1-4; 10 positions match TRBD1. Germline CDR1 is LNHDA and CDR2 is SQIVND (reference sequence). Trimming at V came to 7 bases and at J to 8 bases, leaving 7 bases not matched to a gene. The CDR3 runs to 14 residues.

This clone came up a few times. V gene TRBV6-6 combines with J gene TRBJ2-7; a possible D gene is TRBD1 (6 bases). Germline CDR1 reads MNHNY; CDR2 reads SVGAGI (reference sequence). CDR3 size: 15 residues. The V and J ends lost 4 bases and 0 bases respectively, with 13 bases between them. The CDR3 DNA follows: TGTGCCAGCAGTTTAGCCGGGACAAGCTCCTACGAGCAGTACGTC. It specifies CASSLAGTSSYEQYV.

This chain uses TRBV2 with TRBJ2-1; TRBD2 might be the D (7 bases). The CDR3 sequence is 16 residues long. Germline V CDR1 and CDR2: SNHLY, FYNNEI. V lost 5 bases to trimming and J lost 7 bases, with 21 bases between them. CDR3 amino acids: CASSPLGGIRGNEQFF. Here the CDR3 DNA reads TGTGCCAGCAGTCCCCTGGGAGGGATAAGGGGGAATGAGCAGTTCTTC.

The rearrangement joins TRBV28 to TRBJ1-5; TRBD1 agrees at 7 bases. The CDR3 extends over 18 amino acids. V dropped 4 bases and J dropped 0; count of bases not matched to a gene: 12. Germline V gives CDR1 MDHEN, CDR2 SYDVKM. As DNA, the CDR3 is TGTGCCAGCAGTTCTAATTGGGACAGCCCCTATAGCAATCAGCCCCAGCATTTT. Its translation: CASSSNWDSPYSNQPQHF.

The rearrangement joins TRBV27 to TRBJ1-2; 10 bases fit TRBD1. CDR1 is MNHEY, CDR2 SMNVEV, per germline (reference sequence). The CDR3 totals 15 residues. The ends lost 4 bases at V and 6 bases at J; junction bases unmatched: 8. The CDR3, as DNA: TGTGCCAGCAGTTCCGGGACAGGGGATATCAATGGCTACACCTTC. Its protein product is CASSSGTGDINGYTF.

In this sample, this clone turned up a few times. CDR3 nucleotide sequence: TGTGCCAGCAGTGCCTTTTCGCGGGGCTACACCTTC. It encodes CASSAFSRGYTF. This chain uses TRBV2 with TRBJ1-2; D ambiguous. Trimming pared 4 bases from V and 8 bases from J, leaving 11 bases between. Germline assignment: CDR1 SNHLY and CDR2 FYNNEI. The CDR3 has 12 residues.

The sample holds a few counts of this clone. This chain links TRBV7-8 with TRBJ1-1; possibly TRBD1 for D (6 bases). Between the trimmed V and J ends, which lost 5 bases and 4 bases, there was a span of 14 bases. The germline V gene encodes CDR1 SGHVS and CDR2 FQNEAQ. The CDR3 consists of 14 residues. The CDR3 DNA follows: TGTGCCAGCAGCCCGCTCACAGGGTTCACTGAAGCTTTCTTT. It encodes CASSPLTGFTEAFF.

The chain carries TRBV6-5 and TRBJ1-1, with D hard to call. Trimming left V 5 bases short and J 2 bases short, with 9 bases between. The germline CDR1 and CDR2 sequences are MNHEY and SVGAGI. CDR3 size: 13 residues. The CDR3: CASSPQANTEAFF. The CDR3 DNA is TGTGCCAGCAGTCCCCAGGCTAACACTGAAGCTTTCTTT.

The J gene is TRBJ1-3, the V gene TRBV7-2; D is possibly TRBD1 (6 bases). Trimming shortened V by 1 base and J by 4 bases, and 14 bases separated the two germline ends. The CDR3 has 16 amino acids. Germline V lookup: CDR1 SGHTA, CDR2 FQGNSA. The CDR3 DNA is TGTGCCAGCAGCTTAGGGGTCGGCAGGGGCGGAAACACCATATATTTT. Its translation is CASSLGVGRGGNTIYF.

This chain links TRBV5-1 with TRBJ2-3; 8 nucleotides agree with TRBD2. Germline loops: CDR1 SGHRS, CDR2 YFSETQ. The CDR3 extends over 19 amino acids. V shed 0 bases, J shed 1 base, and the junction held 13 bases outside the gene matches. Here the CDR3 DNA reads TGCGCCAGCAGCTTGGCAGGACTAGCAATACGTAGGCGCACAGATACGCAGTATTTT. Translated, it gives CASSLAGLAIRRRTDTQYF.

This chain links TRBV28 with TRBJ1-3; D may be TRBD1 (5 bases). There are 14 residues in the CDR3. V was pared by 6 bases and J by 5 bases, with 14 bases between. Germline V gene lookup returns CDR1 MDHEN and CDR2 SYDVKM. CDR3 nucleotides: TGTGCCAGCAGGTCGACAGCAGTTCGAAACACCATATATTTT. Protein sequence: CASRSTAVRNTIYF.

The rearrangement joins TRBV7-9 to TRBJ2-2, with a possible D match to TRBD2 (6 bases). V lost 6 bases to trimming and J lost 6 bases, with 11 bases between them. The CDR3 has 13 residues. Per germline, CDR1 SEHNR and CDR2 FQNEAQ (reference sequence). The CDR3 DNA sequence: TGTGCCAGCAGTTACACGGGGGCCGGGGAGCTGTTTTTT. Protein: CASSYTGAGELFF.

The chain carries TRBV19 and TRBJ2-3; TRBD1 matches 8 bases. Trimming took 4 bases from V and 1 from J; bases not matched to a gene: 4. Germline CDR1 reads LNHDA; CDR2 reads SQIVND (reference sequence). CDR3 length equals 15 residues. CDR3 DNA sequence: TGTGCCAGTAGTACCCCGACAGGGGGCACAGATACGCAGTATTTT. This sequence encodes CASSTPTGGTDTQYF. Full variable domain (outside the CDR3, taken from reference TRBV19 and TRBJ2-3): DGGITQSPKYLFRKEGQNVTLSCEQNLNHDAMYWYRQDPGQGLRLIYYSQIVNDFQKGDIAEGYSVSREKKESFPLTVTSAQKNPTAFYLCASSTPTGGTDTQYFGPGTRLTVL.

The genes are TRBV7-9 and TRBJ1-1, with a tentative D call TRBD1 (5 bases). The CDR3 is 12 residues long. Trimming removed 1 base at V and 7 bases at J, with 7 bases between. CDR1 SEHNR and CDR2 FQNEAQ come from the germline V gene (reference sequence). The chain's CDR3 is CASSLGGFEAFF. In DNA form, the CDR3 reads TGTGCCAGCAGCTTAGGGGGCTTTGAAGCTTTCTTT.

The chain recombines TRBV19 with TRBJ2-7, with 10 bases identical to TRBD1. Trimming at V came to 7 bases and at J to 3 bases, leaving 6 bases not matched to a gene. This CDR3 spans 14 amino acids. The germline CDR1 and CDR2 sequences are LNHDA and SQIVND (reference sequence). This CDR3 reads CASNPGQGVYEQYF. As DNA, the CDR3 is TGTGCCAGTAACCCAGGACAGGGGGTCTACGAGCAGTACTTC.

This chain joins TRBV11-2 and TRBJ2-1; 7 bases align to TRBD1. The CDR3 extends over 14 amino acids. The junction had 5 bases not matched to a gene; V was cut back by 5 bases and J by 4 bases. Germline V gene lookup returns CDR1 SGHAT and CDR2 FQNNGV. The CDR3 here is CASSIGQAYNEQFF. The CDR3 DNA follows: TGTGCCAGCAGCATAGGACAGGCTTACAATGAGCAGTTCTTC.

Here the CDR3 reads CASSLARGGGARDTQYF. The CDR3 DNA reads TGTGCCAGCAGCTTAGCGCGAGGCGGGGGGGCCCGAGATACGCAGTATTTT. This chain uses TRBV7-6 with TRBJ2-3; 9 bases line up with TRBD2. This CDR3 comprises 17 residues. The germline V gene has CDR1 SGHVS and CDR2 FNYEAQ. J lost 5 bases, V lost 0 bases, and 9 bases had no gene match.

This chain connects TRBV7-3 to TRBJ2-3, with 9 bases matching TRBD2. CDR3 length equals 17 residues. The trim removed 0 bases at V and 6 bases at J, leaving 10 bases unmatched. Per the germline V gene, CDR1 is SGHTA and CDR2 is FQGTGA. CDR3 in amino acids: CASSLTGLAGLPDTQYF. Written as DNA, the CDR3 is TGTGCCAGCAGCTTAACGGGGCTAGCGGGGCTTCCGGATACGCAGTATTTT.

The rearrangement joins TRBV28 to TRBJ1-6, with D uncertain. Trimming removed 6 bases from V and 9 bases from J, with 9 bases in between. Germline loops: CDR1 MDHEN, CDR2 SYDVKM. CDR3 length: 12 residues. The CDR3 DNA is TGTGCCAGCAGCGCAAGTAGTTCACCCCTCCACTTT. It encodes CASSASSSPLHF.

This clone was picked up one time. This chain joins TRBV5-1 and TRBJ2-1; the D gene is possibly TRBD1 (6 bases). The CDR3 has 15 residues. V lost 4 bases and J 3 bases, leaving 14 bases between the germline ends. Per the germline V gene, CDR1 is SGHRS and CDR2 is YFSETQ. The chain's CDR3 is CASSASGTNYNEQFF. The CDR3 coding sequence is TGCGCCAGCAGCGCCTCCGGGACAAACTACAATGAGCAGTTCTTC. The entire variable domain, with the rest obtained from reference TRBV5-1 and TRBJ2-1, is as follows: KAGVTQTPRYLIKTRGQQVTLSCSPISGHRSVSWYQQTPGQGLQFLFEYFSETQRNKGNFPGRFSGRQFSNSRSEMNVSTLELGDSALYLCASSASGTNYNEQFFGPGTRLTVL.

This clone appeared once. The chain links TRBV5-4 to TRBJ1-2; tentative D call: TRBD1 (5 bases). CDR3 length equals 13 residues. The germline CDR1 and CDR2 sequences are SGHNT and YYREEE (reference sequence). V lost 4 bases and J lost 4, with 11 bases in between. Here the CDR3 DNA reads TGTGCCAGCAGCCTGGGCGGGGGCTATGGCTACACCTTC. As protein: CASSLGGGYGYTF.

As regards this clone: Other DNA sequences in the same sample also yield this CDR3. This chain joins TRBV9 and TRBJ1-6; 8 bases fit TRBD1. In germline, CDR1 is SGDLS, CDR2 YYNGEE. With 2 bases clipped from V and 6 bases from J, the junction kept 4 bases outside the gene matches. This CDR3 region has 15 residues. CDR3 amino acids: CASSVGGTGNSPLHF. For the CDR3, the DNA is TGTGCCAGCAGCGTGGGGGGGACAGGTAATTCACCCCTCCACTTT.

This clone turned up a few times. The chain carries TRBV3-1 (or the pseudogene TRBV3-2) and TRBJ2-7; a possible D gene is TRBD1 (6 bases). The germline CDR1 and CDR2 sequences are LGHDT and YNNKEL (reference sequence). The CDR3 has 13 residues. With 6 bases removed from V and 2 bases from J, the gap between germline ends came to 11 bases. The CDR3 is CASSPGQPYEQYF. The CDR3 nucleotides are TGTGCCAGCAGTCCGGGACAACCCTACGAGCAGTACTTC.

This clone was detected only a few times. The chain carries TRBV27 and TRBJ1-2, with 9 bases that match TRBD1. CDR3 length: 15 residues. The J segment lost 3 bases and the V segment lost 3 bases, leaving 5 bases of the junction unmatched. Germline CDR1 reads MNHEY; CDR2 reads SMNVEV (reference sequence). The CDR3 nucleotides read TGTGCCAGCAGTTTTAAGGACAGGGGATACTATGGCTACACCTTC. As protein: CASSFKDRGYYGYTF.

This clone was counted a few times. The chain carries TRBV2 and TRBJ1-2; no firm D call. The CDR3 is 15 residues long. Trimming cost V 0 bases and J 4 bases, with 12 bases left between them. Germline V CDR1 and CDR2: SNHLY, FYNNEI. The CDR3 DNA reads TGTGCCAGCAGTGAAGCCCGGGTATATGGCTATGGCTACACCTTC. It codes for CASSEARVYGYGYTF.

The chain combines TRBV28 with TRBJ1-1; D is uncertain. In germline, CDR1 is MDHEN, CDR2 SYDVKM. V was trimmed by 3 bases and J by 5 bases, leaving 7 bases between them. The CDR3 length is 12 residues. CDR3 residues: CASSLAHTEAFF. Written as DNA, the CDR3 is TGTGCCAGCAGTTTGGCCCATACTGAAGCTTTCTTT.

The V gene is TRBV5-4, the J gene TRBJ2-3; 8 nucleotides align to TRBD2. Trimming at V came to 5 bases and at J to 2 bases, leaving 7 bases not matched to a gene. The CDR3 is 15 amino acids. The germline V gene encodes CDR1 SGHNT and CDR2 YYREEE (reference sequence). CDR3 nucleotide sequence: TGTGCCAGCAGAACAGCGGGAGTCGCCACAGATACGCAGTATTTT. Its translation: CASRTAGVATDTQYF.

The rearrangement links TRBV7-9 to TRBJ2-5; TRBD2 is a possible D gene (5 bases). The germline V gene encodes CDR1 SEHNR and CDR2 FQNEAQ (reference sequence). Trimming pared 4 bases from V and 5 bases from J, leaving 11 bases between. The CDR3 has 13 amino acids. In nucleotides, the CDR3 is TGTGCCAGCAGCTCGGGGTTCCGCGAGACCCAGTACTTC. Translated: CASSSGFRETQYF.

This rearrangement joins TRBV3-1 (or the pseudogene TRBV3-2) to TRBJ2-1, with TRBD1 as a possible D gene (6 bases). Per the germline V gene, CDR1 is LGHDT and CDR2 is YNNKEL (reference sequence). V was cut by 4 bases and J by 3 bases, with 13 bases left in between. The CDR3 runs 15 residues. CDR3 DNA sequence: TGTGCCAGCAGCCTCCTCCGGGACAACTACAATGAGCAGTTCTTC. Translating gives CASSLLRDNYNEQFF.